One sample yielded the 18 T cell receptor beta chains listed below, sequenced in a study of neurological immune-mediated disorders. Time point in this sample: longitudinal time-point 3. Using its own MiXCR run on the 5' RACE reads, TCRdb lists one record per CDR3 protein. The data hold about 99,000 distinct CDR3 sequences, with 10% to 14% observed a single time. Sequenced: PBMCs. The receptors originated from a female donor with HTLV-1-associated myelopathy (HAM/TSP).

This clonotype was counted many times. This sequence joins TRBV7-8 and TRBJ2-3; 8 positions agree with TRBD2. V lost 2 bases to trimming and J lost 1 base; unmatched junction nucleotides: 5. Germline values: CDR1 SGHVS, CDR2 FQNEAQ. CDR3 length equals 16 residues. The CDR3 DNA is TGTGCCAGCAGCTTATATGAGACTAGCGGCACAGATACGCAGTATTTT. Translated: CASSLYETSGTDTQYF.

This clonotype was found many times. V and J are TRBV12-3 or TRBV12-4 and TRBJ2-1; D could derive from TRBD1 or TRBD2 (5 bases each). Between the trimmed V and J ends, which lost 3 bases and 2 bases, there was a span of 11 bases. CDR3 size: 15 residues. The chain's CDR3 is CASSLMGVPYNEQFF. The CDR3 DNA follows: TGTGCCAGCAGTTTGATGGGGGTGCCCTACAATGAGCAGTTCTTC.

In its sample, this clonotype was seen many times. The chain uses TRBV7-9 and TRBJ2-3; TRBD1 aligns across 8 bases. CDR3 length: 13 residues. Unmatched junction bases numbered 2, after V lost 5 bases and J lost 4 bases. Germline V gene lookup returns CDR1 SEHNR and CDR2 FQNEAQ (reference sequence). Here the CDR3 reads CASSGQGSDTQYF. The CDR3 nucleotides are TGTGCCAGCAGCGGACAGGGTTCAGATACGCAGTATTTT.

This clonotype was found many times. The chain combines TRBV11-3 with TRBJ2-5; tentatively, D is TRBD2 (6 bases). This CDR3 has 12 residues. Germline V gene lookup returns CDR1 SGHNT and CDR2 YENEEA. V lost 8 bases to trimming and J lost 2 bases, with 9 bases between them. This chain's CDR3 is CASSGDQETQYF. For the CDR3, the DNA is TGTGCCAGCTCGGGGGATCAAGAGACCCAGTACTTC. The entire variable domain, with the rest obtained from reference TRBV11-3 and TRBJ2-5, is as follows: EAGVVQSPRYKIIEKKQPVAFWCNPISGHNTLYWYLQNLGQGPELLIRYENEEAVDDSQLPKDRFSAERLKGVDSTLKIQPAELGDSAVYLCASSGDQETQYFGPGTRLLVL.

The V call is TRBV4-1, the J call TRBJ2-2; 8 bases align to TRBD1. The CDR3 extends over 19 amino acids. CDR1 MGHRA and CDR2 YSYEKL come from the germline V gene. J was trimmed by 5 bases and V by 0 bases; bases with no gene match: 14. CDR3 region: CASSQEGTGGFGGTGELFF. The CDR3 DNA is TGCGCCAGCAGCCAAGAGGGTACAGGGGGATTCGGAGGGACCGGGGAGCTGTTTTTT.

This chain connects TRBV10-3 to TRBJ2-2; TRBD2 agrees at 9 bases. After removal of 9 bases from V and 9 bases from J, the junction contained 5 bases not matched to a gene. Germline V gene sequence: CDR1 ENHRY, CDR2 SYGVKD. The length of the CDR3 is 12 residues. CDR3 DNA sequence: TGTGCCATGGCGGGGGGGGCCCGGGAGCTGTTTTTT. Its protein is CAMAGGARELFF.

This clonotype occurred many times. This chain connects TRBV20-1 to TRBJ1-5; TRBD1 aligns across 9 bases. The CDR3 runs 17 residues. Trimming cost V 6 bases and J 1 base; bases outside gene matches: 13. Germline V gives CDR1 DFQATT, CDR2 SNEGSKA (reference sequence). This CDR3 reads CSARDRVNFASNQPQHF. CDR3 DNA sequence: TGCAGTGCCCGGGACAGGGTCAACTTCGCCAGCAATCAGCCCCAGCATTTT.

There are many counts of this clonotype. The chain's CDR3 is CASSPLAGGPGANVLTF. In DNA, the CDR3 is TGTGCCAGCAGCCCACTAGCGGGGGGGCCTGGGGCCAACGTCCTGACTTTC. The chain combines TRBV7-8 with TRBJ2-6, with TRBD2 identical over 13 bases. CDR1 SGHVS and CDR2 FQNEAQ come from the germline V gene. CDR3 length equals 17 residues. V was clipped by 5 bases and J by 2 bases; unmatched bases: 3.

Ten or more counts support this clonotype. This chain connects TRBV28 to TRBJ2-3, with D hard to call. The germline gives CDR1 MDHEN, CDR2 SYDVKM. The CDR3 loop spans 15 amino acids. V was pared by 1 base and J by 1 base, with 9 bases between. The CDR3 loop is CASSLLIGGTDTQYF. Here the CDR3 DNA reads TGTGCCAGCAGTTTATTGATTGGGGGCACAGATACGCAGTATTTT.

Many counts were recorded for this clonotype. The genes are TRBV28 and TRBJ2-3; D possibly corresponds to TRBD2 (6 bases). Germline CDR1 reads MDHEN; CDR2 reads SYDVKM. The CDR3 runs 15 residues. V lost 6 bases to trimming and J lost 3 bases, with 16 bases between them. The CDR3 bases are TGTGCCAGCAGATACCTAGCGCTGCCTACAGATACGCAGTATTTT. Translated, it gives CASRYLALPTDTQYF. Together with reference TRBV28 and TRBJ2-3, the CDR3 gives the full variable domain: DVKVTQSSRYLVKRTGEKVFLECVQDMDHENMFWYRQDPGLGLRLIYFSYDVKMKEKGDIPEGYSVSREKKERFSLILESASTNQTSMYLCASRYLALPTDTQYFGPGTRLTVL.

In this sample, this clonotype turned up many times. The V call is TRBV11-1, the J call TRBJ2-7; TRBD1 matches at 7 bases. Germline CDR1 SGHAT, CDR2 FQDESV (reference sequence). The CDR3 is made up of 14 amino acids. Germline trimming cut 4 bases from V and 2 bases from J; bases unmatched to any gene: 5. The CDR3 DNA follows: TGTGCCAGCAGCTCACAGGGGTTCACCTACGAGCAGTACTTC. This translates into CASSSQGFTYEQYF. The variable domain in full, completed from reference TRBV11-1 and TRBJ2-7, reads EAEVAQSPRYKITEKSQAVAFWCDPISGHATLYWYRQILGQGPELLVQFQDESVVDDSQLPKDRFSAERLKGVDSTLKIQPAELGDSAMYLCASSSQGFTYEQYFGPGTRLTVT.

This clonotype was recorded many times. The chain joins TRBV27 to TRBJ2-2; 9 nucleotides match TRBD2. CDR3 length: 14 amino acids. Germline CDR1 reads MNHEY; CDR2 reads SMNVEV (reference sequence). Losses at the gene ends were 5 bases for V and 6 bases for J; bases not matched to a gene: 4. CDR3 sequence: CASSPGLAPGELFF. The DNA for the CDR3 is TGTGCCAGCAGTCCGGGACTAGCCCCCGGGGAGCTGTTTTTT.

Ten or more counts support this clonotype. The CDR3 DNA follows: TGTGCCAGCAGTTACTCGGTCTTCACTGAAGCTTTCTTT. This sequence encodes CASSYSVFTEAFF. The genes are TRBV6-5 and TRBJ1-1; D remains ambiguous. This CDR3 contains 13 residues. The germline V gene encodes CDR1 MNHEY and CDR2 SVGAGI. Trimming removed 0 bases at V and 4 bases at J, with 6 bases between.

There are a few counts of this clonotype. The chain employs TRBV5-1 and TRBJ2-7, with a possible D match to TRBD1 (5 bases). Trimming left V 0 bases short and J 2 bases short, with 18 bases between. The CDR3 loop spans 17 amino acids. The germline V gene encodes CDR1 SGHRS and CDR2 YFSETQ. The CDR3 sequence is CASSLEILGPPPYEQYF. The CDR3 DNA follows: TGCGCCAGCAGCTTGGAAATATTGGGGCCCCCCCCCTACGAGCAGTACTTC.

The gene calls are TRBV2 and TRBJ1-2; no reliable D call. The CDR3 is made up of 14 amino acids. V lost 6 bases, J lost 4 bases, and 15 bases lay in between. Germline V CDR1 and CDR2: SNHLY, FYNNEI. DNA of the CDR3: TGTGCCAGCAGGGCAGACGGATCGTCCTATGGCTACACCTTC. Protein: CASRADGSSYGYTF.

This clonotype has a count of ten or more. The J gene is TRBJ1-2, the V gene TRBV7-3; D gene unclear. Germline V gene data show CDR1 as SGHTA and CDR2 as FQGTGA. This CDR3 is 14 amino acids long. V was shortened by 5 bases and J by 9 bases, with 19 bases between the two germline ends. Here the CDR3 DNA reads TGTGCCAGCAGCAACACAGTGAACCTCGATCGCTACACCTTC. It is translated as CASSNTVNLDRYTF.

In this sample, this clonotype turned up many times. The rearrangement joins TRBV29-1 to TRBJ2-3; TRBD1 might be the D (6 bases). V lost 4 bases to trimming and J lost 6 bases, with 17 bases between them. Germline V lookup: CDR1 SQVTM, CDR2 ANQGSEA. The CDR3 is 14 residues long. CDR3 nucleotides: TGCAGCGTTGCCCTTAGGGCAGGGGTGGATACGCAGTATTTT. Protein sequence: CSVALRAGVDTQYF.

There are many counts of this clonotype. The chain carries TRBV20-1 and TRBJ1-1; D unresolved. The V gene's germline CDR1 is DFQATT and CDR2 SNEGSKA (reference sequence). V lost 2 bases, J lost 11 bases, and 15 bases lay in between. This CDR3 region has 12 residues. CDR3 sequence: CSARPTLWVAFF. The CDR3 coding sequence is TGCAGTGCTAGACCCACCCTCTGGGTCGCTTTCTTT.